This T cell receptor beta chain stems from a study of T cells in Graves' hyperthyroidism and ophthalmopathy. Study-wide results and caveats: Blood also carried most thyroid clonotypes expanded above 0.001.

Trimming left V 4 bases short and J 4 bases short, with 14 bases between. The germline V gene has CDR1 SGHKS and CDR2 YYEKEE (reference sequence). The CDR3 loop spans 14 amino acids. Researchers amplified the TCR beta CDR3 regions from RNA transcripts. In the first-round RT-PCR of the TCR CDR3, the HTBI primer set was used. TCRdb processed the multiplex PCR reads anew with MiXCR; each CDR3 protein has one entry. This table holds 300,000 to 450,000 distinct CDR3 sequences, around 25% found once. To note about this clonotype: Antigen specificity is unknown.

The sequencing sample was made of blood. This chain uses TRBV5-5 with TRBJ1-2; maybe TRBD1 (5 bases). This TCR came from a man aged 45-60 years with Graves' hyperthyroidism. CDR3 residues: CASSVGRGGYGYTF. Written as DNA, the CDR3 is TGTGCCAGCAGCGTCGGACGCGGGGGCTATGGCTACACCTTC.